This record covers a single TCR beta chain. Antigen: not known. The data were taken from a study of T cell responses to AZD1222 COVID-19 vaccine. Clones were sequenced by immunoSEQ multiplex PCR, and TCRdb holds only the in-frame ones, with some missing. This sample has some 200,000 clones; around 90% occur once, and the top ten carry 0.75% to 1%. The CDR3 is 14 residues long. Deletions cut 3 bases from V and 0 bases from J, with 5 bases between. Germline V CDR1 and CDR2: LNHDA, SQIVND (reference sequence). General study findings and limits: The study identified only six AZD1222 recipients as seropositive at baseline.

The genes are TRBV19 and TRBJ1-4; D not certain. Sample: peripheral blood, taken on day 0 of AZD1222 vaccination. The clonotype was recovered from an adult in good health. The CDR3 DNA is TGTGCCAGTAGTATGCGGTCAACTAATGAAAAACTGTTTTTT. It codes for CASSMRSTNEKLFF.